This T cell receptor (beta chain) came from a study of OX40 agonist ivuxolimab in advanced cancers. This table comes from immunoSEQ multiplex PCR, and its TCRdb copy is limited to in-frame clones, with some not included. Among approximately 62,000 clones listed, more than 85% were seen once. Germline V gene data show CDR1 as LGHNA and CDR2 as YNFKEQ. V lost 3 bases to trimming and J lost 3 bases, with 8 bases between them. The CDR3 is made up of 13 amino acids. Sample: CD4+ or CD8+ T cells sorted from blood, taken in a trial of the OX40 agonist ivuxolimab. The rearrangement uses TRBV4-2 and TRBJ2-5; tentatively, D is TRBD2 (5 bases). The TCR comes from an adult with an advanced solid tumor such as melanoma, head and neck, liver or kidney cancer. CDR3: CASSQKLEETQYF. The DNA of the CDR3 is TGTGCCAGCAGCCAGAAACTAGAAGAGACCCAGTACTTC.